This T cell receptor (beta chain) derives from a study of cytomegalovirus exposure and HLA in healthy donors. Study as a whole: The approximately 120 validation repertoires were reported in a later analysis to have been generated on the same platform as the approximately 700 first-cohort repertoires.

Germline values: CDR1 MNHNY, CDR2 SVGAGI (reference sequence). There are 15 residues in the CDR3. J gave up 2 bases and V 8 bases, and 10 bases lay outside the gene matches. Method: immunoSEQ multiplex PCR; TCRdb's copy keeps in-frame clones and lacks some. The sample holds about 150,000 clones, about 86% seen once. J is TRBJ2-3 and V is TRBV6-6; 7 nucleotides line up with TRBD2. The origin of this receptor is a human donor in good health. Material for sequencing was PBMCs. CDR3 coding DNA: TGTGCCAGCCACTCCAGCGGGGCGTTCACAGATACGCAGTATTTT. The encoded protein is CASHSSGAFTDTQYF.